These 17 T cell receptor beta chains originate from one sample sequenced in a study of T cell repertoires in cytomegalovirus infection. MiXCR, applied by TCRdb to the reads, yields one record per CDR3 protein. This table has under 150,000 distinct CDR3 sequences, 20% to 30% appearing once. These TCRs' antigens remain unknown. The sample taken for sequencing was PBMCs, sequenced either directly or after in vitro stimulation (not recorded which). These receptors were collected from a human donor in good health (CMV status not recorded). Some clones in this sample may be carry-over from other donors' samples.

This clonotype came up a few times. The chain couples TRBV20-1 to TRBJ2-3, with unresolved D. V lost 1 base to trimming and J lost 6 bases, with 11 bases between them. The germline V gene encodes CDR1 DFQATT and CDR2 SNEGSKA (reference sequence). The CDR3 runs to 13 residues. The CDR3 DNA reads as TGCAGTGCTAGAGGTACGGTCCAGGATACGCAGTATTTT. Residues: CSARGTVQDTQYF.

In its sample, this clonotype was seen a few times. The chain couples TRBV30 to TRBJ1-2; D is perhaps TRBD1 (5 bases). V was trimmed by 5 bases and J by 6 bases, leaving 13 bases between them. The CDR3 extends over 12 amino acids. CDR1 and CDR2 from the germline V gene are GTSNPN and SVGIG (reference sequence). CDR3 in DNA: TGTGCCTGGTCACCCGGGACTCATGGCTACACCTTC. It yields the protein CAWSPGTHGYTF.

This clonotype is termed medium-sized (0.01 to 0.1%). This sequence joins TRBV5-1 and TRBJ2-1; D unclear. This CDR3 spans 13 amino acids. Germline CDR1 is SGHRS and CDR2 is YFSETQ. V shed 8 bases and J shed 1 base, with 10 bases lying between them. The CDR3 loop is CASAGPSYNEQFF. In nucleotides, the CDR3 is TGCGCCAGTGCAGGTCCTTCCTACAATGAGCAGTTCTTC.

V and J are TRBV6-2 or TRBV6-3 and TRBJ2-2, with D perhaps TRBD2 (5 bases). This CDR3 region has 17 residues. The ends were cut back, 4 bases at V and 0 bases at J, with 15 bases in the middle. Per germline, CDR1 MNHEY and CDR2 SVGEGT. This CDR3 is CASSSLTARANTGELFF. The CDR3 DNA reads TGTGCCAGCAGTTCGCTAACCGCGCGGGCGAACACCGGGGAGCTGTTTTTT.

The chain is built from TRBV12-3 or TRBV12-4 and TRBJ1-3; D remains unclear. Deletions cut 3 bases from V and 3 bases from J, with 6 bases between. CDR3 length: 13 amino acids. The CDR3 reads CASSLNRGNTIYF. Written as DNA, the CDR3 is TGTGCCAGCAGTTTGAATCGTGGAAACACCATATATTTT.

Regarding this clonotype: Being one base from a much bigger clone, this may be a read error. V is TRBV4-3 and J is TRBJ2-7; TRBD1 matches 8 bases. V trimming: 3 bases; J trimming: 9 bases; junction bases outside the gene matches: 16. The CDR3 length is 16 residues. Germline V gene sequence: CDR1 LGHNA, CDR2 YSLEER. CDR3 protein: CASSHYHGQGVGGQYF. The CDR3 bases are TGCGCCAGCAGCCACTATCACGGACAGGGTGTAGGCGGGCAGTACTTC.

The chain links TRBV12-3 or TRBV12-4 to TRBJ2-5; D possibly corresponds to TRBD2 (6 bases). This CDR3 spans 13 amino acids. The ends were cut back, 8 bases at V and 3 bases at J, with 13 bases in the middle. Written as DNA, the CDR3 is TGTGCCAGCGGTCCGGGGACTGAAGAGACCCAGTACTTC. Protein sequence: CASGPGTEETQYF.

The sample holds a few counts of this clonotype. V is TRBV19 and J is TRBJ1-4, with 9 bases identical to TRBD1. Germline CDR1 reads LNHDA; CDR2 reads SQIVND (reference sequence). V lost 6 bases, J lost 8 bases, and 19 bases stayed unmatched. The length of the CDR3 is 18 residues. The CDR3 DNA is TGTGCCAGTAGGTCCGCCGGGACAGGGTTCTCCGTCCGCGAAAAACTGTTTTTT. Translated: CASRSAGTGFSVREKLFF.

The chain links TRBV7-2 to TRBJ2-3; D uncertain. The V end was cut by 5 bases, the J end by 9 bases, with 12 bases between. The CDR3 sequence is 12 residues long. Per germline, CDR1 SGHTA and CDR2 FQGNSA. The DNA for the CDR3 is TGTGCCAGCAGCCCCAGAGGTGGAACGCAGTATTTT. It encodes CASSPRGGTQYF.

The chain joins TRBV2 to TRBJ2-1, with D tentatively TRBD1 or TRBD2 (5 bases each). The CDR3 sequence is 15 residues long. Germline CDR1 and CDR2: SNHLY and FYNNEI. Trimming removed 9 bases at V and 0 bases at J, with 15 bases between. The CDR3 DNA reads as TGTGCCAGGAGGGACGAGGGGAGCTCCTACAATGAGCAGTTCTTC. This codes for CARRDEGSSYNEQFF.

This clonotype was recorded many times. The V gene is TRBV7-8, the J gene TRBJ1-1; 10 bases map to TRBD1. V trimming: 1 base; J trimming: 1 base; junction bases outside the gene matches: 0. CDR1 is SGHVS, CDR2 FQNEAQ, per germline. The CDR3 runs 15 residues. The CDR3 is CASSLGQGANTEAFF. CDR3 nucleotide sequence: TGTGCCAGCAGCTTAGGACAGGGGGCGAACACTGAAGCTTTCTTT.

This clonotype came up a few times. This sequence joins TRBV4-1 and TRBJ2-3; D is undetermined. The ends were cut back, 2 bases at V and 7 bases at J, with 10 bases in the middle. The length of the CDR3 is 13 residues. CDR1 MGHRA and CDR2 YSYEKL come from the germline V gene. For the CDR3, the DNA is TGCGCCAGCAGCCAACCTCCTATTCATACGCAGTATTTT. Its protein is CASSQPPIHTQYF.

V usage is TRBV28 and J usage is TRBJ1-2, with TRBD1 as a possible D gene (5 bases). Trimming stripped 5 bases from V and 4 bases from J, with 17 bases between. The CDR3 is made up of 15 amino acids. Germline CDR1 reads MDHEN; CDR2 reads SYDVKM. Here the CDR3 DNA reads TGTGCCAGCAGTCCCACGGGCGGGGGATCCTATGGCTACACCTTC. Protein product: CASSPTGGGSYGYTF.

The sample holds a few counts of this clonotype. The genes are TRBV7-2 and TRBJ2-7, with unresolved D. Germline-derived CDR1 and CDR2 are SGHTA and FQGNSA. This CDR3 is built from 13 residues. Trimming removed 5 bases at V and 2 bases at J, with 10 bases between. CDR3 residues: CASSPSAPYEQYF. CDR3 DNA sequence: TGTGCCAGCAGCCCCTCCGCCCCCTACGAGCAGTACTTC.

This clonotype was seen more than once but under ten times. V gene TRBV4-1 combines with J gene TRBJ2-3; weak D call: TRBD1 (7 bases). This CDR3 contains 14 residues. Trimming shortened V by 2 bases and J by 6 bases, and 12 bases separated the two germline ends. CDR1 is MGHRA, CDR2 YSYEKL, per germline. The CDR3 sequence is CASSQMTGRDTQYF. The CDR3 DNA reads as TGCGCCAGCAGCCAAATGACAGGGAGGGATACGCAGTATTTT.

This clonotype was detected a few times. This chain uses TRBV5-4 with TRBJ2-7; D not resolved. Germline CDR1 and CDR2: SGHNT and YYREEE (reference sequence). The V and J ends lost 0 bases and 2 bases respectively, with 12 bases between them. The CDR3 is made up of 15 amino acids. The CDR3 is CASSLVGGVTYEQYV. DNA of the CDR3: TGTGCCAGCAGCTTGGTCGGTGGCGTTACCTACGAGCAGTACGTC.

The V call is TRBV5-1, the J call TRBJ2-3; 7 bases fit TRBD1. Germline loops: CDR1 SGHRS, CDR2 YFSETQ. The CDR3 sequence is 17 residues long. Germline trimming cut 4 bases from V and 5 bases from J; bases unmatched to any gene: 16. CDR3 coding DNA: TGCGCCAGCAGCCAATTGATGACAGGGAGTTTGGAAGATACGCAGTATTTT. Its translation: CASSQLMTGSLEDTQYF.